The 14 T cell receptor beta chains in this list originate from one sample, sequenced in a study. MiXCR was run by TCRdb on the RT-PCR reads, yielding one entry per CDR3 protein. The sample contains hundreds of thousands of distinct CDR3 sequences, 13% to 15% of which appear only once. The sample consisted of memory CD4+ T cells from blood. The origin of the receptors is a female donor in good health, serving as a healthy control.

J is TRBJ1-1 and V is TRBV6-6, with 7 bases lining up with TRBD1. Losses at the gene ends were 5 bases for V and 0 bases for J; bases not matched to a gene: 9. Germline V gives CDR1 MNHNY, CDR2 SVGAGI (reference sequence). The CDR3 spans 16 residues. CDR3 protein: CASSITPGQLNTEAFF. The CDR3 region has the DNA TGTGCCAGCAGTATAACCCCGGGACAGTTGAACACTGAAGCTTTCTTT.

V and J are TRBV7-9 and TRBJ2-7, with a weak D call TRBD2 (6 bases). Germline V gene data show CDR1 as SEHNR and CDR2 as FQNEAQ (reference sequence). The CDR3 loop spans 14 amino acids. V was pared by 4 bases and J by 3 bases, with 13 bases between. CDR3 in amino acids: CASSSWEVFYEQYF. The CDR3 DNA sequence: TGTGCCAGCAGCTCTTGGGAGGTTTTCTACGAGCAGTACTTC.

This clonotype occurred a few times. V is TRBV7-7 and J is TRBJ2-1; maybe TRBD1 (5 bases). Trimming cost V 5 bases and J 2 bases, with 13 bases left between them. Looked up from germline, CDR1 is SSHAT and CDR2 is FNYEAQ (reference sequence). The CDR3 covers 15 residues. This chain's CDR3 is CASSPQGSPYNEQFF. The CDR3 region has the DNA TGTGCCAGCAGCCCCCAGGGCAGCCCCTACAATGAGCAGTTCTTC.

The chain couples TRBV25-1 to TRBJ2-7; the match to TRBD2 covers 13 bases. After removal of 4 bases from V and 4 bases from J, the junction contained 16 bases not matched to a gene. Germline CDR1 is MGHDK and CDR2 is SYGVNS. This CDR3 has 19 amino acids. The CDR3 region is CASSAIVGTSGIRRYEQYF. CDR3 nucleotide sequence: TGTGCCAGCAGTGCTATAGTCGGGACTAGCGGGATTCGCCGGTACGAGCAGTACTTC.

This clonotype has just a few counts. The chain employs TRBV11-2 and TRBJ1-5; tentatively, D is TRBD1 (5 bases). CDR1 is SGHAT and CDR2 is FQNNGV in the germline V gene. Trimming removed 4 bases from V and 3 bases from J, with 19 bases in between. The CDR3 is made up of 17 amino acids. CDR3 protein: CASSYPWGGSFNQPQHF. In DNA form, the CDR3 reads TGTGCCAGCAGCTACCCCTGGGGCGGGAGTTTCAATCAGCCCCAGCATTTT.

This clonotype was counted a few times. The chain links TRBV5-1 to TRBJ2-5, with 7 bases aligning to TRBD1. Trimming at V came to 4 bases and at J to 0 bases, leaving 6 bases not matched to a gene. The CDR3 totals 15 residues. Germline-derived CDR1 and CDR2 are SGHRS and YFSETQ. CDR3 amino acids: CASSTGDNYQETQYF. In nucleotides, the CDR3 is TGCGCCAGCAGCACAGGGGACAACTACCAAGAGACCCAGTACTTC.

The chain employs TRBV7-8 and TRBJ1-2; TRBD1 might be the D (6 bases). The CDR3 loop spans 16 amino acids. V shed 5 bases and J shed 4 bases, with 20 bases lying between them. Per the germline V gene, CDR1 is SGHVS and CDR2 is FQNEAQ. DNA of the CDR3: TGTGCCAGCAGCCCCCTTAATGGGGGCGTGGGCTATGGCTACACCTTC. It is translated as CASSPLNGGVGYGYTF. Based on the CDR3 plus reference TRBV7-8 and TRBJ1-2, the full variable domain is GAGVSQSPRYKVAKRGQDVALRCDPISGHVSLFWYQQALGQGPEFLTYFQNEAQLDKSGLPSDRFFAERPEGSVSTLKIQRTQQEDSAVYLCASSPLNGGVGYGYTFGSGTRLTVV.

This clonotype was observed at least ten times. For the CDR3, the DNA is TGTGCCAGGGGGGCCCTTCGGGACTGCGCCTACGAGCAGTACTTC. This codes for CARGALRDCAYEQYF. The chain combines TRBV27 with TRBJ2-7; D tentatively reads TRBD1 or TRBD2 (6 bases each). The V gene's germline CDR1 is MNHEY and CDR2 SMNVEV (reference sequence). The CDR3 sequence is 15 residues long. V was trimmed by 9 bases and J by 2 bases, leaving 20 bases between them.

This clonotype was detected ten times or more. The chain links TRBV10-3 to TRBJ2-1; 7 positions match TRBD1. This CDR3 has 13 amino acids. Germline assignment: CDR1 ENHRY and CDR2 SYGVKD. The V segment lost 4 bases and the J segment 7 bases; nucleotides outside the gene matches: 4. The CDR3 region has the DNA TGTGCCATCAGTGTGCTGACAGGGAATGAGCAGTTCTTC. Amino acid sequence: CAISVLTGNEQFF.

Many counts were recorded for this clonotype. CDR3 sequence reads: CASSGQSYGYTF. The CDR3 coding sequence is TGTGCCAGTTCAGGACAGAGTTATGGCTACACCTTC. The gene calls are TRBV12-3 or TRBV12-4 and TRBJ1-2, with D possibly matching TRBD1 (6 bases). This CDR3 comprises 12 residues. The germline V and J ends were trimmed by 9 bases and 5 bases, with 13 bases remaining between them.

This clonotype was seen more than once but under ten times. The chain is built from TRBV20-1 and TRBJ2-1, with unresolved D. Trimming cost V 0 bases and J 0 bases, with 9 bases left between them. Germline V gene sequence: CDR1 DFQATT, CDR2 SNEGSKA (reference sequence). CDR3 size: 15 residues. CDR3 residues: CSARDRLSSYNEQFF. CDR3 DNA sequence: TGCAGTGCTAGAGATAGGTTAAGCTCCTACAATGAGCAGTTCTTC.

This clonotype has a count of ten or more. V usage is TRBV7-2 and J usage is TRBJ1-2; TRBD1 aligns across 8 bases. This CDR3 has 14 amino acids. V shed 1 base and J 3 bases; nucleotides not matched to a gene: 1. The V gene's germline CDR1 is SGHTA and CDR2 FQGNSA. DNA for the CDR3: TGTGCCAGCAGCTTAGTGGGACAGGACTATGGCTACACCTTC. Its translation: CASSLVGQDYGYTF.

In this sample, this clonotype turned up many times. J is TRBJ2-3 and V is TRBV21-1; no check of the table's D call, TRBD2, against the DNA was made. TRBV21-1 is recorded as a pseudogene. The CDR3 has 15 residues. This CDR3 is CASSNISGRKDTQYF. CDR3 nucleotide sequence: TGTGCCAGCAGCAATATTAGCGGGAGAAAAGATACGCAGTATTTT.

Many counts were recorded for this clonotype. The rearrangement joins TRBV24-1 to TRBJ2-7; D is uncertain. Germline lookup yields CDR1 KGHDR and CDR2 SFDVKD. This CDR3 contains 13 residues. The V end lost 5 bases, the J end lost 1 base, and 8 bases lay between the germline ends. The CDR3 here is CATSATSSYEQYF. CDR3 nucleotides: TGTGCCACCAGTGCTACAAGTTCCTACGAGCAGTACTTC.